This TCR beta chain was recovered during a study of response to subunit inactivated influenza vaccine (dated by TCRdb to the late 2010s). Some background on the complete study: To follow how T cells responded to a trivalent subunit inactivated influenza vaccine, the researchers relied on deep quantitative profiling of the T cell receptor repertoire.

Results and caveats for the whole study, not just this receptor: The authors proposed that each seasonal influenza vaccination may bring in only a limited number of new T cells.

As concerns this clonotype: Its antigen target is currently unknown. No base quality information exists; no much larger clone differs at one position.

The method behind the library was RT-PCR. TCRdb records Illumina HiSeq 2500 as the sequencer. TCRdb ran its own pipeline on the public reads, namely fastp trimming at Q25 and MiXCR clone calling, and kept in-frame beta chains. Each entry merges the rows of one CDR3 protein and shows their most common DNA and genes. This sample holds just over 300,000 distinct CDR3 sequences; 22% were observed only once. Of the sample, 10% is held by the ten largest clones. Taken from cysteine to phenylalanine, the CDR3 has 12 residues. Kept here is only the CDR3 DNA, which spans 36 bases and is read in frame from base 1. V is reduced by 7 bases and J by 7 bases, leaving a spacing of 8 bases between them.

This TCR was sampled from a man aged 45 to 70 who received an inactivated influenza vaccine. Donor details come from another sample of the same person, matched by shared clones. The receptor chain draws on TRBV12-3 or TRBV12-4 and TRBJ1-6; matching of 5 bases hints at TRBD1 as the D gene. Sequences were derived from PBMCs from blood, sampled 21 months after vaccination. Here is the DNA: TGTGCCAGCAAGGAGGGGAATTCACCCCTCCACTTT. The encoded protein is CASKEGNSPLHF.